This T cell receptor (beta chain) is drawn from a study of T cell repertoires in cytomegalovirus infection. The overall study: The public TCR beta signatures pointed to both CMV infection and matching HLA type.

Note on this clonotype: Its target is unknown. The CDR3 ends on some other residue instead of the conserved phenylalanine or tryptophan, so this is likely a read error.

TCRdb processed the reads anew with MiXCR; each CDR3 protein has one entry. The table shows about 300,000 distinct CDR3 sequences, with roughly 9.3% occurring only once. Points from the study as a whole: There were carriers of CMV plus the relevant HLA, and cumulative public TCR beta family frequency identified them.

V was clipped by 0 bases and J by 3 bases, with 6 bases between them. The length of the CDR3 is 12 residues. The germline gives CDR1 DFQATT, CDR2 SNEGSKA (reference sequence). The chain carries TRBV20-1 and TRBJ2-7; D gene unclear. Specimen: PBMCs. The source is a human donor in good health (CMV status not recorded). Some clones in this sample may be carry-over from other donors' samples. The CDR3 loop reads CSAREQLYEQYL. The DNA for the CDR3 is TGCAGTGCTAGAGAGCAACTCTACGAGCAGTACCTC.